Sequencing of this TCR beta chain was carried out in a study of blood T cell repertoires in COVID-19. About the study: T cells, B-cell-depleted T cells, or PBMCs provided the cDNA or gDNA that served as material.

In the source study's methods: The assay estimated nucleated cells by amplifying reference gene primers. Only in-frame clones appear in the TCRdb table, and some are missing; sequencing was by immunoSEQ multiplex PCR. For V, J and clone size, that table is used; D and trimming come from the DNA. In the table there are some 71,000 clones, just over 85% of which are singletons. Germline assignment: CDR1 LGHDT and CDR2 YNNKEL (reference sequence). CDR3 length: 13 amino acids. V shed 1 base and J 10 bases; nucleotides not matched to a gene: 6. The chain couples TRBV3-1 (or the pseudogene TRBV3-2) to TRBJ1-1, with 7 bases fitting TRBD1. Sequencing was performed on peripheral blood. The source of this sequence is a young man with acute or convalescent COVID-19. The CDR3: CASSQVGRGTAFF. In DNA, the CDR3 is TGTGCCAGCAGCCAAGTGGGCAGGGGGACAGCTTTCTTT.